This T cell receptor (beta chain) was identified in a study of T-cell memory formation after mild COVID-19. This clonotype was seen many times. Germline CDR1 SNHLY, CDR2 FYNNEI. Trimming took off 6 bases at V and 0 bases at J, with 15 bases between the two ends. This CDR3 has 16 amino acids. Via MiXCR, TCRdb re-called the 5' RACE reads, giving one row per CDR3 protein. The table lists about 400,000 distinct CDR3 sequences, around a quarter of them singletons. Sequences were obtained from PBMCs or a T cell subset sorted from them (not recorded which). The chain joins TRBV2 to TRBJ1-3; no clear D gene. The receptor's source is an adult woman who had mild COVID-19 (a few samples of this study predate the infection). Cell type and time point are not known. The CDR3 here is CASRDTGFISGNTIYF. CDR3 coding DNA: TGTGCCAGCAGAGATACTGGGTTCATCTCTGGAAACACCATATATTTT.